A single TCR beta chain is shown here with its context. What it binds is unknown. These data are taken from a study of cytomegalovirus exposure and HLA in healthy donors. Overall study findings and caveats: According to a later analysis, donors in an Asian-associated ancestry cluster reportedly had fewer N-insertions than the roughly 670-donor mean. Presence/absence analyses rested on an assumption that sequencing depth was roughly uniform across donors. Sequencing likely generated an artifact that appeared as a cluster of highly shared sequence variants.

There are 13 residues in the CDR3. Trimming at V came to 5 bases and at J to 5 bases, leaving 4 bases not matched to a gene. Germline V CDR1 and CDR2: MNHNS, SASEGT. PCR used 60 Vbeta primers and 13 Jbeta primers. Profiled with immunoSEQ multiplex PCR; TCRdb holds only in-frame clones, not every one. Counted here are about 190,000 clones, about 80% occurring once; the ten biggest clones make up 0.9% to 1.2%. This sequence was found in a woman aged 40 to 55 in good health and CMV-seronegative. This rearrangement joins TRBV6-1 to TRBJ2-5, with TRBD1 identical over 8 bases. The specimen sequenced was PBMCs. CDR3 protein: CASSRTGKETQYF. The CDR3 DNA sequence: TGTGCCAGCAGTCGGACAGGGAAGGAGACCCAGTACTTC.